The rows below give T cell receptor beta chains drawn from one sample of a study of blood T cell repertoires in COVID-19. Produced via immunoSEQ multiplex PCR; TCRdb's table is partial and in-frame only. The top ten hold roughly 2.2% of the sample, which has 250,000 to 350,000 clones, approximately 86% seen once. The source material was peripheral blood. These receptors were obtained from a woman between 50 and 59 years old who had recovered from COVID-19. CDR3s include the opening cysteine and the closing phenylalanine or tryptophan. Fields, in order: CDR3 protein, V gene, D gene, CDR3 length, J gene. The D gene is left open where the match is weak.

CSAGTANTEAFF | TRBV29-1 | TRBD1 | 12 | TRBJ1-1
CASSEPTGARSGGSYEQYF | TRBV7-9 | - | 19 | TRBJ2-7
CASSSGGTSGEQFF | TRBV4-3 | TRBD2 | 14 | TRBJ2-1
CAISEGWQGASYGYTF | TRBV10-3 | TRBD1 | 16 | TRBJ1-2
CASSTVNSYEQYF | TRBV6-5 | - | 13 | TRBJ2-7
CAISVGGKETQYF | TRBV10-3 | TRBD2 | 13 | TRBJ2-5
CASSSLGGSYTGELFF | TRBV7-9 | TRBD2 | 16 | TRBJ2-2
CAWVGRLNSPLHF | TRBV30 | - | 13 | TRBJ1-6
CAISYSGGTEAFF | TRBV10-3 | - | 13 | TRBJ1-1
CAWSGGGAMGNTIYF | TRBV30 | - | 15 | TRBJ1-3
CASSFSGQRLNNYGYTF | TRBV7-9 | TRBD1 | 17 | TRBJ1-2
CASSPDRGGEAFF | TRBV11-1 | TRBD1 | 13 | TRBJ1-1
CASSVDGSGRPGDTQYF | TRBV9 | TRBD2 | 17 | TRBJ2-3
CASRTGGTGGIHEQYF | TRBV28 | TRBD1 | 16 | TRBJ2-7
CASSSHLPRRTGELFF | TRBV11-2 | - | 16 | TRBJ2-2
CSVEDRGARGNTIYF | TRBV29-1 | - | 15 | TRBJ1-3
CASSPQKNQLIEQYF | TRBV19 | - | 15 | TRBJ2-7
CASSLTPAGGEQFF | TRBV7-7 | - | 14 | TRBJ2-1
CSVVLAYEQFF | TRBV29-1 | - | 11 | TRBJ2-1
CASSYERTGTSRAGSNQPQHF | TRBV6-2/TRBV6-3 | TRBD1 | 21 | TRBJ1-5
CASSSSGPGHNEQFF | TRBV6-5 | TRBD2 | 15 | TRBJ2-1
CASSSDRGSEAFF | TRBV7-7 | TRBD1 | 13 | TRBJ1-1
CASSLGQTYNEQFF | TRBV28 | - | 14 | TRBJ2-1
CASSQGEAGGYEQYF | TRBV7-6 | - | 15 | TRBJ2-7
CASSQQGDYGYTF | TRBV7-8 | - | 13 | TRBJ1-2
CASSLALTVSYEQYF | TRBV5-8 | - | 15 | TRBJ2-7
CAISEDSRRNTIYF | TRBV10-3 | - | 14 | TRBJ1-3
CASSLGLAGGTDTQYF | TRBV5-1 | TRBD2 | 16 | TRBJ2-3
CASSLTGTGGLTDTQYF | TRBV4-1 | TRBD1 | 17 | TRBJ2-3
CASSQGDDGGASEQFF | TRBV4-3 | TRBD2 | 16 | TRBJ2-1